This T cell receptor (beta chain) was identified in a study of CD8+ T cells in alopecia areata. The CDR3 loop spans 12 amino acids. CDR1 and CDR2 (germline): SQVTM, ANQGSEA. Trimming took 5 bases from V and 2 from J; bases not matched to a gene: 3. TCR sequencing used cDNA made by reverse transcription of extracted RNA. Sequenced by immunoSEQ multiplex PCR; TCRdb stores in-frame clones only, minus some. The profile shows approximately 150,000 clones, around 87% of them singletons. Treatment specified: oral pan-JAK inhibitor, 5-10 mg twice daily. The V and J genes are TRBV29-1 and TRBJ2-7; 7 bases align to TRBD1. This specimen consisted of CD8+ T cells sorted from blood, obtained at week 4, from a patient treated with tofacitinib. This TCR was recovered from a human donor with alopecia areata. CDR3 protein: CSVRQGTYEQYF. CDR3 sequence (DNA): TGCAGCGTTCGACAGGGTACCTACGAGCAGTACTTC.